The clone carrying this T cell receptor (beta chain) has more than one count but fewer than ten. This record comes from a study of blood T cells in healthy people across ages. Primers used in a second PCR of roughly 6 to 11 cycles were a sample-barcoded 5' primer and a J-beta primer mix. TCRdb used MiXCR to reprocess the 5' RACE reads, holding one entry per CDR3 protein. In the table there are 1.2 million to 1.5 million distinct CDR3 sequences, approximately 40% of which are singletons. The CDR3 runs 15 residues. V lost 7 bases and J lost 8, with 20 bases in between. Germline loops: CDR1 SNHLY, CDR2 FYNNEI.

The clonotype comes from a woman younger than 30 in good health. What was sequenced was blood. The genes are TRBV2 and TRBJ1-4, with D perhaps matching TRBD1 (5 bases). This CDR3 reads CASNPQGRVGEKLFF. CDR3 in DNA: TGTGCCAGCAACCCCCAAGGCAGGGTTGGCGAAAAACTGTTTTTT.